This T cell receptor (beta chain) was identified during a study of identical twins. At least ten counts were recorded for this clonotype. No antigen is known for it. The germline V gene encodes CDR1 SGHKS and CDR2 YYEKEE (reference sequence). CDR3 length: 15 amino acids. The V gene lost 4 bases and the J gene lost 0 bases, with 11 bases spanning the gap. General observations from the study: Conclusions rested on cross-sectional statistics rather than following the same donors.

Each donor (without exception) was a healthy Caucasian. Each CDR3 protein gets one entry after TCRdb re-called the 5' RACE reads with MiXCR. The profile shows more than 250,000 distinct CDR3 sequences, more than 6.5% of them singletons. These data also featured in a second study, about yellow fever vaccine responses in identical twins. This second study notes: The authors reported partly convergent, partly personalized vaccine responses in identical twins.

The chain recombines TRBV5-5 with TRBJ1-5; no definite D call. The material sequenced was memory (CD45RO+) T cells sorted from blood. This TCR came from a woman aged 18-29 years in good health. The CDR3 nucleotides are TGTGCCAGCAGCCGCGGCGACGTTAGCAATCAGCCCCAGCATTTT. The encoded protein is CASSRGDVSNQPQHF.